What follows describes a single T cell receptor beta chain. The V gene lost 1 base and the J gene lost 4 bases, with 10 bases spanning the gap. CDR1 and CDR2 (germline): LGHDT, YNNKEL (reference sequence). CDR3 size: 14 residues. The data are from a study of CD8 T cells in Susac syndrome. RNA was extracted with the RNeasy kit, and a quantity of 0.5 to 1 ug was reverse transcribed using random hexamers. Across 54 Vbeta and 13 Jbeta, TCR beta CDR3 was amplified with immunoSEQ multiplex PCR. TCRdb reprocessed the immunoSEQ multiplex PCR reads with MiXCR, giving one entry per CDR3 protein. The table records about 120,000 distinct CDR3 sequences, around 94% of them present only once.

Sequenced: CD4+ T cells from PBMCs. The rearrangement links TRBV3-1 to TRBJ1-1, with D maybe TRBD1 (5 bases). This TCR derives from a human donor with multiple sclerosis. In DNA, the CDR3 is TGTGCCAGCAGCCAAGTGGGAAGGGGCACTGAAGCTTTCTTT. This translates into CASSQVGRGTEAFF.